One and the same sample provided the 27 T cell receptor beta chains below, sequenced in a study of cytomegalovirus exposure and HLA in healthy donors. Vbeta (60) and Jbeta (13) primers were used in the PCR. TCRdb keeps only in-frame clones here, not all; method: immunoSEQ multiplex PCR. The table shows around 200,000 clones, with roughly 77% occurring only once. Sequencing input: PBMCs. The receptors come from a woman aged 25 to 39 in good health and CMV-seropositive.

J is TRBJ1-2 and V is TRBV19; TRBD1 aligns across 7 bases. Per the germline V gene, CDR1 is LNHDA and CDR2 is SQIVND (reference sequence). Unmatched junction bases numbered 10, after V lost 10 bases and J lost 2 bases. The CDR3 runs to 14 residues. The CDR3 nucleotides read TGTGCCACTGGGGTCAGGGGGTACAACTATGGCTACACCTTC. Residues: CATGVRGYNYGYTF.

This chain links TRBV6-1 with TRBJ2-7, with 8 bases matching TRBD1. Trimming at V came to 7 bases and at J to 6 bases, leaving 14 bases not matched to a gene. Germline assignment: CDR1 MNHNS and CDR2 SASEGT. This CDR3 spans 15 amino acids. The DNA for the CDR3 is TGTGCCAGCATTCGAGGGGCAGGGGGCTTGCCCGAGCAGTACTTC. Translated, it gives CASIRGAGGLPEQYF.

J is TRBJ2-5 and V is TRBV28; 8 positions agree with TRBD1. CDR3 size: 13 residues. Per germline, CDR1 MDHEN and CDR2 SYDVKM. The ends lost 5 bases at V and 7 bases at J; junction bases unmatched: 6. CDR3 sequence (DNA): TGTGCCAGCAGTAGGACAGGGTTTGGGACCCAGTACTTC. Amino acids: CASSRTGFGTQYF.

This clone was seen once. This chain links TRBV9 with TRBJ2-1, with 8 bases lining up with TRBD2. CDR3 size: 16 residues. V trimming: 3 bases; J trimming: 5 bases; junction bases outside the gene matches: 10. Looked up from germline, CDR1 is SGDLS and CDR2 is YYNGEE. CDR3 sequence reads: CASSAAGLGPNNEQFF. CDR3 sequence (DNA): TGTGCCAGCAGCGCCGCGGGACTAGGGCCCAACAATGAGCAGTTCTTC.

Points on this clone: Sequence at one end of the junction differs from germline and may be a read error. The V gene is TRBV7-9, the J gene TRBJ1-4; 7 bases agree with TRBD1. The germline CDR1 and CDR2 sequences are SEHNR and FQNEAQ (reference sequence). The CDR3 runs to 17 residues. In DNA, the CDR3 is TGTTCCAGCAGTTCAACAGGGGTGGGGGCAACTAATGAAAAACTGTTTTTT. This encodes CSSSSTGVGATNEKLFF.

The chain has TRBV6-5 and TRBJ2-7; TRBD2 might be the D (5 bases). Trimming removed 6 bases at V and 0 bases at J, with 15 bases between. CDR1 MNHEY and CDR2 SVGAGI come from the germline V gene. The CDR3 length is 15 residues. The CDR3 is CASRDGGHNSYEQYF. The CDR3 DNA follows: TGTGCCAGCAGAGATGGAGGTCATAACTCCTACGAGCAGTACTTC.

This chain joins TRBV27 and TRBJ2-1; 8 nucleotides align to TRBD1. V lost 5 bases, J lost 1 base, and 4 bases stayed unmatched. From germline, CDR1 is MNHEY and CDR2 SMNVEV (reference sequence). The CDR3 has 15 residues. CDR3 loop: CASSIDRGSYNEQFF. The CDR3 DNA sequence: TGTGCCAGCAGTATAGACAGGGGATCCTACAATGAGCAGTTCTTC.

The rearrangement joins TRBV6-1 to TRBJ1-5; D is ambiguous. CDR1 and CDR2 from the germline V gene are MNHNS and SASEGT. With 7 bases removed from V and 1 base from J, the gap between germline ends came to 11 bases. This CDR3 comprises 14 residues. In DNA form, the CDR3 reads TGTGCCAGCATCCGGGAGGCCAGCAATCAGCCCCAGCATTTT. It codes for CASIREASNQPQHF.

As DNA, the CDR3 is TGTGCCAGCAGCTCTTCCTACGAGCAGTACTTC. This sequence encodes CASSSSYEQYF. The chain couples TRBV5-4 to TRBJ2-5; D gene unclear. The J call is doubtful: the DNA matches TRBJ2-7 better. This CDR3 is 11 amino acids long. Germline V gene data show CDR1 as SGHNT and CDR2 as YYREEE (reference sequence).

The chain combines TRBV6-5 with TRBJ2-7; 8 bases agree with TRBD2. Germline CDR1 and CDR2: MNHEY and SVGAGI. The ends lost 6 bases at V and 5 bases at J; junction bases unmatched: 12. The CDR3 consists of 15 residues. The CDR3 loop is CASSRDGGVKNEQYF. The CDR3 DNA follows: TGTGCCAGCAGCCGGGACGGGGGGGTGAAGAACGAGCAGTACTTC.

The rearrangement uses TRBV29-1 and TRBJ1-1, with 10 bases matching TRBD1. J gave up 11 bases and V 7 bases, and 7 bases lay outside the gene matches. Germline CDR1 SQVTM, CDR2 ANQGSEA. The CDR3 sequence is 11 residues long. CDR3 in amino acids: CSAYRDRGAFF. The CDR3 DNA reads TGCAGCGCCTACCGGGACAGGGGTGCTTTCTTT.

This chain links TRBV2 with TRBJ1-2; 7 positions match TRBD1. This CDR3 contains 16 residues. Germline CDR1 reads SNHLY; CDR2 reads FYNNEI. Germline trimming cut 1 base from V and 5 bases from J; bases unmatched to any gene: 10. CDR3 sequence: CASSEEPRQGRYGYTF. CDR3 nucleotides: TGTGCCAGCAGTGAAGAGCCAAGACAGGGACGATATGGCTACACCTTC.

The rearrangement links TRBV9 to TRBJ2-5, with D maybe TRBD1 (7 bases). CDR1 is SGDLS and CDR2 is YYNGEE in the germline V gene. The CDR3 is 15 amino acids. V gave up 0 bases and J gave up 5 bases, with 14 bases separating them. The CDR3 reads CASSVDQGGHETQYF. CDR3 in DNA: TGTGCCAGCAGCGTAGACCAGGGGGGCCATGAGACCCAGTACTTC.

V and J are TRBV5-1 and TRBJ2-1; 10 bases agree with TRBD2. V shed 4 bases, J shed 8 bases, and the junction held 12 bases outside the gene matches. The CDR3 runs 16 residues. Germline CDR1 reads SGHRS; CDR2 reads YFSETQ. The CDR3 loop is CASSRESGRALDEQFF. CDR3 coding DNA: TGCGCCAGCAGCCGGGAGAGCGGGAGGGCCCTCGATGAGCAGTTCTTC.

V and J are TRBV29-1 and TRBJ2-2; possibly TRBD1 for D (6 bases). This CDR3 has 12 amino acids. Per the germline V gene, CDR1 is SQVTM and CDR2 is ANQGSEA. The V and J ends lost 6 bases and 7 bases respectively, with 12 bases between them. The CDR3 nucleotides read TGCAGCGTGGCAGGGGCTAGCGGGGAGCTGTTTTTT. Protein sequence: CSVAGASGELFF.

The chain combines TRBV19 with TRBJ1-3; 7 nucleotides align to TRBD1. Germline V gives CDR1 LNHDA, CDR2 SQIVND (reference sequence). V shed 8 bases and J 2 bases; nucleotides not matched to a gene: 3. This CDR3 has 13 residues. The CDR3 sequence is CASADRAGNTIYF. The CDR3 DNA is TGTGCCAGTGCCGACAGGGCTGGAAACACCATATATTTT.

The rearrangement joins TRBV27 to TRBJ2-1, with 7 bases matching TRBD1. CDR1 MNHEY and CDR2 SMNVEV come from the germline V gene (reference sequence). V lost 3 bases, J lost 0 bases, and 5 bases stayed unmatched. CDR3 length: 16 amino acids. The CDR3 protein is CASSFPTGSSYNEQFF. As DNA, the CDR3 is TGTGCCAGCAGTTTTCCGACAGGGAGCTCCTACAATGAGCAGTTCTTC.

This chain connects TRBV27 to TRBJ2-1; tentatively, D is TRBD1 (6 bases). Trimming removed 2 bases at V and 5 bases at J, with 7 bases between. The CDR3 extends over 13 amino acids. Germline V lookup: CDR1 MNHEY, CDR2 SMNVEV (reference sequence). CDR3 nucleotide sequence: TGTGCCAGCAGTTTAGGGACAAACAATGAGCAGTTCTTC. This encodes CASSLGTNNEQFF.

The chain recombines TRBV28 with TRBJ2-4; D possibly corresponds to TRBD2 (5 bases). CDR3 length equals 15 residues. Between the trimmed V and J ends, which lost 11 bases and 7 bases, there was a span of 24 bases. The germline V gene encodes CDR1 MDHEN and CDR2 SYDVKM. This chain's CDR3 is CACAENSGLGNIQYF. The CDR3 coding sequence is TGTGCCTGCGCTGAGAATTCCGGACTGGGGAACATTCAGTACTTC.

CDR3 nucleotide sequence: TGTGCCAGCAGCGCAAGACAGGGAGGAACTGAAGCTTTCTTT. Translation gives CASSARQGGTEAFF. The chain joins TRBV7-2 to TRBJ1-1, with TRBD1 identical over 7 bases. The V gene end was trimmed by 5 bases and the J gene end by 5 bases; junction bases not matched to a gene: 8. This CDR3 has 14 amino acids. Germline V gene data show CDR1 as SGHTA and CDR2 as FQGNSA.

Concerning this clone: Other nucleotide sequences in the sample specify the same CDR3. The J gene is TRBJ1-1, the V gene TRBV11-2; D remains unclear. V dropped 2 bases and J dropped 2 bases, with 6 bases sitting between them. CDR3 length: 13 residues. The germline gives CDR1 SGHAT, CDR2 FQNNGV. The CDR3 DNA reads TGTGCCAGCAGCTTATCGGGTAACACTGAAGCTTTCTTT. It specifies CASSLSGNTEAFF.

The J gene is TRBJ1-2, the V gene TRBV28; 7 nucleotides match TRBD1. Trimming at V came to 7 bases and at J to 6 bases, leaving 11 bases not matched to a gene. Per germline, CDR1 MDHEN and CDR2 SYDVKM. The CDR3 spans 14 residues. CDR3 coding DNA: TGTGCCAGCACTTTGGTATCAGGGGGAAATGGCTACACCTTC. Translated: CASTLVSGGNGYTF.

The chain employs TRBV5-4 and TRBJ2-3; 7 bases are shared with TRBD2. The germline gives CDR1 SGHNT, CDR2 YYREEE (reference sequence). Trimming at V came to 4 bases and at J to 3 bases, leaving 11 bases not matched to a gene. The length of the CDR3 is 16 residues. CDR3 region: CASSIPSGMVTDTQYF. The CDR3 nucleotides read TGTGCCAGCAGCATCCCCAGCGGGATGGTAACAGATACGCAGTATTTT.

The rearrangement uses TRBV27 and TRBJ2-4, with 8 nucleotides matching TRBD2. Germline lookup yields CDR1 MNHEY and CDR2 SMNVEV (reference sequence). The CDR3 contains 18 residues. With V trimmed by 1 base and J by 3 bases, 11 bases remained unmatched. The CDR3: CASSLFSSGRLDKNIQYF. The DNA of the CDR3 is TGTGCCAGCAGTTTATTCAGCAGCGGGAGACTCGACAAAAACATTCAGTACTTC.

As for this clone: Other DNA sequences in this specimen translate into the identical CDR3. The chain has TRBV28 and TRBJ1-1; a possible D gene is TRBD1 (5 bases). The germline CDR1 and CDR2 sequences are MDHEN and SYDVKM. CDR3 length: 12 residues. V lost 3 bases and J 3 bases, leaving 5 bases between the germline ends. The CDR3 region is CASSFRDTEAFF. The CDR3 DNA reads TGTGCCAGCAGTTTCAGGGACACTGAAGCTTTCTTT. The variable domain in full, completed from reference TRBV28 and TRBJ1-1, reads DVKVTQSSRYLVKRTGEKVFLECVQDMDHENMFWYRQDPGLGLRLIYFSYDVKMKEKGDIPEGYSVSREKKERFSLILESASTNQTSMYLCASSFRDTEAFFGQGTRLTVV.

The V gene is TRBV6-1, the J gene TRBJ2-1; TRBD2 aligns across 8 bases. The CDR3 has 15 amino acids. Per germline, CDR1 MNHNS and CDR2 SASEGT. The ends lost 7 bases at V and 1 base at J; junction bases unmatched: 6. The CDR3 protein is CASIRAGESYNEQFF. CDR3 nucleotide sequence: TGTGCCAGCATAAGAGCGGGAGAGTCCTACAATGAGCAGTTCTTC.

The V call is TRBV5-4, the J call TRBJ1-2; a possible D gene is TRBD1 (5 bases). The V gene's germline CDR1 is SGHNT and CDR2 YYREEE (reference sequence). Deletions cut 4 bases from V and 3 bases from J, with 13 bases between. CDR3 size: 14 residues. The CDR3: CASSPETAYYGYTF. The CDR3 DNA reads TGTGCCAGCAGCCCAGAGACAGCCTACTATGGCTACACCTTC.